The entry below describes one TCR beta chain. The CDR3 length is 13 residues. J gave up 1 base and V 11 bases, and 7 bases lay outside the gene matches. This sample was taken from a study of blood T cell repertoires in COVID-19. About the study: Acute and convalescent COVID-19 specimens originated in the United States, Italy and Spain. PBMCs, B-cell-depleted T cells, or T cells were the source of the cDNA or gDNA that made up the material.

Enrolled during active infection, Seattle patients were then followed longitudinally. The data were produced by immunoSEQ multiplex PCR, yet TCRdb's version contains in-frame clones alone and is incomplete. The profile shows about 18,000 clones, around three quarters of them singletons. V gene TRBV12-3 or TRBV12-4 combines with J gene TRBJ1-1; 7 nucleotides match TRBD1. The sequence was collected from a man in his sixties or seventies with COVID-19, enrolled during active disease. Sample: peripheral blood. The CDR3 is CAARQGANTEAFF. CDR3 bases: TGTGCCGCGCGACAGGGTGCGAACACTGAAGCTTTCTTT.